This TCR beta chain was profiled in a study of cytomegalovirus exposure and HLA in healthy donors. General study results and limits: In a later analysis, specific HLA alleles were associated with some 16,000 TCR beta sequences at a 0.05 false discovery rate. When presence/absence was analysed, sequencing depth was taken to be roughly uniform across donors. Sequences of the TCR beta chain were said to predict the HLA-A and HLA-B alleles of most subjects accurately. Researchers reported that a few CMV-associated chains were confirmed in vitro as CMV antigen-specific.

This clone was counted a few times. The antigen is undetermined. This CDR3 region has 15 residues. Germline V gene data show CDR1 as ENHRY and CDR2 as SYGVKD. With V trimmed by 4 bases and J by 0 bases, 5 bases remained unmatched. The PCR was carried out with 60 Vbeta primers and 13 Jbeta primers. Assay used: immunoSEQ multiplex PCR; TCRdb lists only in-frame clones, some missing. The sample records approximately 77,000 clones, about 66% being singletons. The sequence was collected from a man between 60 and 75 years old in good health and CMV-seropositive. V gene TRBV10-3 combines with J gene TRBJ2-5; 7 bases align to TRBD2. The source material was PBMCs. The CDR3 sequence is CAISGASGYQETQYF. The CDR3 DNA reads as TGTGCCATCAGTGGGGCTAGCGGCTACCAAGAGACCCAGTACTTC.